This T cell receptor beta chain was observed in a study of cytomegalovirus exposure and HLA in healthy donors. Trimming cost V 8 bases and J 4 bases, with 14 bases left between them. Germline CDR1 LNHDA, CDR2 SQIVND (reference sequence). The CDR3 loop spans 14 amino acids. Study observations and caveats: Reported results showed that the classifier diagnosed cytomegalovirus status with high specificity and sensitivity.

This clone was found once. Its target is not known. Use of 60 Vbeta and 13 Jbeta primers characterized the PCR. Clones were sequenced by immunoSEQ multiplex PCR, and TCRdb holds only the in-frame ones, with some missing. The data show more than 100,000 clones, with 80% seen just once and around 9.5% held by the top ten. This sequence was found in a female donor in good health and CMV-seropositive. The rearrangement uses TRBV19 and TRBJ2-2, with D possibly matching TRBD2 (6 bases). The sequencing sample was made of PBMCs. The CDR3 protein is CASSQGGGTGELFF. The DNA of the CDR3 is TGTGCCAGTTCCCAGGGAGGAGGCACCGGGGAGCTGTTTTTT.